A single sample is the source of the 9 T cell receptor beta chains below, sequenced in a study of blood T cell repertoires in COVID-19. Some clones are missing from TCRdb's copy, which holds only in-frame ones; the method was immunoSEQ multiplex PCR. Of 300,000 to 350,000 clones detected, around 90% appear once; the ten largest clones hold about 2.3%. The sequenced material came from peripheral blood. These receptors all stem from a man aged 18 to 29 with active or convalescent COVID-19.

Remarks on this clone: A much larger clone differs from this one at a single base, so this may be a read error. The chain carries TRBV6-5 and TRBJ1-2, with 7 bases identical to TRBD1. V was clipped by 6 bases and J by 5 bases; unmatched bases: 3. Germline V gene lookup returns CDR1 MNHEY and CDR2 SVGAGI. The CDR3 is 12 residues long. The chain's CDR3 is CASSRDSYGYTF. In DNA form, the CDR3 reads TGTGCCAGCAGCCGGGACAGTTATGGCTACACCTTC.

The rearrangement joins TRBV3-1 (or the pseudogene TRBV3-2) to TRBJ2-5, with D possibly TRBD2 on 6 matching bases. The CDR3 loop spans 15 amino acids. Trimming took off 4 bases at V and 5 bases at J, with 17 bases between the two ends. The germline V gene encodes CDR1 LGHDT and CDR2 YNNKEL (reference sequence). CDR3 protein: CASSRDLRDWETQYF. CDR3 nucleotides: TGTGCCAGCAGCCGAGACCTACGGGACTGGGAGACCCAGTACTTC.

This rearrangement joins TRBV7-8 to TRBJ2-5, with 12 nucleotides matching TRBD2. Germline V gives CDR1 SGHVS, CDR2 FQNEAQ. The ends lost 5 bases at V and 2 bases at J; junction bases unmatched: 3. There are 15 residues in the CDR3. The CDR3: CASSILAGGQETQYF. DNA for the CDR3: TGTGCCAGCAGCATACTAGCGGGGGGTCAAGAGACCCAGTACTTC.

The chain uses TRBV14 and TRBJ2-1; TRBD2 aligns across 8 bases. The CDR3 contains 16 residues. Looked up from germline, CDR1 is SGHDN and CDR2 is FVKESK. Trimming at V came to 0 bases and at J to 8 bases, leaving 9 bases not matched to a gene. CDR3 sequence reads: CASSQEPAGVVDEQFF. The CDR3 DNA reads TGTGCCAGCAGCCAAGAGCCAGCGGGAGTTGTTGATGAGCAGTTCTTC.

The chain couples TRBV4-1 to TRBJ2-2; D unclear. This CDR3 is 15 amino acids long. Germline CDR1 MGHRA, CDR2 YSYEKL. The V end lost 1 base, the J end lost 5 bases, and 11 bases lay between the germline ends. CDR3 protein: CASSQGLSFTGELFF. The CDR3 bases are TGCGCCAGCAGCCAAGGCCTTAGCTTTACCGGGGAGCTGTTTTTT.

This sequence joins TRBV5-1 and TRBJ2-7; 7 bases are a match to TRBD1. V lost 0 bases, J lost 2 bases, and 5 bases stayed unmatched. Per germline, CDR1 SGHRS and CDR2 YFSETQ. This CDR3 has 15 amino acids. The DNA of the CDR3 is TGCGCCAGCAGCTTGGGACAGGGCCTTACCTACGAGCAGTACTTC. Translation gives CASSLGQGLTYEQYF.

The chain is built from TRBV5-1 and TRBJ2-3; 9 positions match TRBD1. The ends lost 1 base at V and 3 bases at J; junction bases unmatched: 9. Germline V lookup: CDR1 SGHRS, CDR2 YFSETQ. There are 17 residues in the CDR3. The CDR3 loop is CASSLWGQGVTTDTQYF. CDR3 DNA: TGCGCCAGCAGCTTGTGGGGACAGGGAGTTACTACAGATACGCAGTATTTT.

The CDR3 region is CASSFGQHQPQHF. For the CDR3, the DNA is TGTGCCAGCAGTTTTGGGCAACATCAGCCCCAGCATTTT. The chain joins TRBV12-3 or TRBV12-4 to TRBJ1-5; D remains ambiguous. The V and J ends lost 3 bases and 5 bases respectively, with 8 bases between them. CDR3 length equals 13 residues.

The chain links TRBV6-6 to TRBJ2-7, with D perhaps TRBD2 (5 bases). CDR1 and CDR2 (germline): MNHNY, SVGAGI (reference sequence). The V end was cut by 6 bases, the J end by 5 bases, with 17 bases between. The CDR3 runs 14 residues. CDR3 in DNA: TGTGCCAGCAGGCGACGGGGTAATATCCACGAGCAGTACTTC. Its translation: CASRRRGNIHEQYF.